The 26 T cell receptor beta chains below were found in one sample sequenced in a study of post-analysis software for immune sequencing data. Unique molecular identifiers featured in each of the TCR beta cDNA libraries. TCRdb recomputed calls from the PCR reads with MiXCR, one row per CDR3 protein. The sample shows about 460,000 distinct CDR3 sequences, less than 45% of them seen only once. Findings and limits, study-wide: With TRBV5-6, TRBV5-1 and TRBV20-1 included, roughly five TRBV segments were more frequent in patients than in controls.

These receptors' targets are unknown. The sequencing input was blood. These receptors were collected from a girl between 10 and 17 years old with multiple sclerosis.

The genes are TRBV12-3 or TRBV12-4 and TRBJ1-4; 7 bases map to TRBD1. V lost 6 bases to trimming and J lost 3 bases; unmatched junction nucleotides: 4. This CDR3 comprises 14 residues. CDR3 in DNA: TGTGCCAGCAGCCGGGACAGCTCTAATGAAAAACTGTTTTTT. Protein product: CASSRDSSNEKLFF.

The chain links TRBV28 to TRBJ2-3; 8 bases fit TRBD2. This CDR3 has 16 residues. CDR1 and CDR2 from the germline V gene are MDHEN and SYDVKM. V shed 10 bases, J shed 0 bases, and the junction held 12 bases outside the gene matches. The CDR3: CATLTGTRHSTDTQYF. Here the CDR3 DNA reads TGTGCCACTCTTACCGGGACTAGACATAGCACAGATACGCAGTATTTT.

The chain combines TRBV7-2 with TRBJ1-5; TRBD1 aligns across 7 bases. The germline gives CDR1 SGHTA, CDR2 FQGNSA. V dropped 4 bases and J dropped 4; count of bases not matched to a gene: 1. CDR3 length: 13 residues. The CDR3 here is CASSWDRNQPQHF. The CDR3 bases are TGTGCCAGCAGCTGGGACAGAAATCAGCCCCAGCATTTT.

The V gene is TRBV20-1, the J gene TRBJ1-5; D gene ambiguous. CDR3 size: 14 residues. The germline CDR1 and CDR2 sequences are DFQATT and SNEGSKA (reference sequence). V was pared by 6 bases and J by 1 base, with 13 bases between. The CDR3 region has the DNA TGCAGTGCCTCCCCCGCCAGGAGCAATCAGCCCCAGCATTTT. Translation: CSASPARSNQPQHF.

This chain connects TRBV29-1 to TRBJ1-2; D is possibly TRBD1 (6 bases). The CDR3 has 12 amino acids. Trimming removed 5 bases at V and 5 bases at J, with 12 bases between. Per the germline V gene, CDR1 is SQVTM and CDR2 is ANQGSEA. Here the CDR3 reads CSVSGELYGYTF. The CDR3 DNA follows: TGCAGCGTTTCAGGGGAGCTATATGGCTACACCTTC.

This clonotype was detected once. Germline and junction disagree at one end, which may indicate a read error. V and J are TRBV7-3 and TRBJ1-1, with 8 bases that match TRBD1. CDR1 is SGHTA and CDR2 is FQGTGA in the germline V gene. The CDR3 covers 14 residues. CDR3: CASGLTGGNTEAFF. The DNA for the CDR3 is TGTGCCAGCGGCTTAACAGGGGGGAACACTGAAGCTTTCTTT.

The chain joins TRBV7-2 to TRBJ2-5; 11 bases are a match to TRBD1. The J call may be incorrect, as the DNA end agrees better with TRBJ2-7. The CDR3 covers 15 residues. Germline CDR1 and CDR2: SGHTA and FQGNSA. The CDR3 protein is CASSIGQGANYEQYF. The DNA of the CDR3 is TGTGCCAGCAGCATAGGACAGGGGGCGAACTACGAGCAGTACTTC.

In its sample, this clonotype was seen once. A clone one base away is much larger, so this may be a read error. This chain connects TRBV10-3 to TRBJ2-5; D not resolved. The CDR3 spans 12 residues. Germline lookup yields CDR1 ENHRY and CDR2 SYGVKD. Trimming cost V 0 bases and J 11 bases, with 10 bases left between them. The CDR3 coding sequence is TGTGCCATCAGTGAGTCGAGAGGCAAGCAGTACTTC. Amino acids: CAISESRGKQYF.

This clonotype was picked up many times. CDR3 nucleotide sequence: TGTGCCAGTGGCACAGATACGCAGTATTTT. Translating it yields CASGTDTQYF. The chain carries TRBV10-3 and TRBJ2-3, with unresolved D. Germline V CDR1 and CDR2: ENHRY, SYGVKD. The CDR3 loop spans 10 amino acids. V was cut by 10 bases and J by 1 base, with 3 bases left in between.

Here the CDR3 reads CASSFMKSTDTQYF. CDR3 in DNA: TGTGCCAGCAGTTTTATGAAGAGCACAGATACGCAGTATTTT. The genes are TRBV12-3 or TRBV12-4 and TRBJ2-3; no clear D. CDR3 length: 14 amino acids. Trimming cost V 3 bases and J 0 bases, with 7 bases left between them.

This clonotype was seen a few times. The chain employs TRBV29-1 and TRBJ1-1; TRBD1 is a possible D gene (5 bases). Trimming took 5 bases from V and 0 from J, leaving 10 bases between them. CDR1 is SQVTM and CDR2 is ANQGSEA in the germline V gene. The CDR3 runs to 13 residues. CDR3 DNA sequence: TGCAGCGTTTCGGGACGCTTGAACACTGAAGCTTTCTTT. The encoded protein is CSVSGRLNTEAFF.

This clonotype was seen at least ten times. The DNA of the CDR3 is TGCGCCAGCAGTTGGGACCTCAATCAGCCCCAGCATTTT. The encoded protein is CASSWDLNQPQHF. This sequence joins TRBV5-1 and TRBJ1-5; a weak D match, TRBD1 (5 bases). Deletions cut 5 bases from V and 3 bases from J, with 9 bases between. Germline V lookup: CDR1 SGHRS, CDR2 YFSETQ. The CDR3 has 13 amino acids.

V and J are TRBV5-1 and TRBJ1-1, with D perhaps matching TRBD1 (6 bases). Germline assignment: CDR1 SGHRS and CDR2 YFSETQ. Between the trimmed V and J ends, which lost 4 bases and 0 bases, there was a span of 19 bases. The CDR3 totals 17 residues. The CDR3 loop is CASSDRPGAAMNTEAFF. As DNA, the CDR3 is TGCGCCAGCAGCGACCGACCGGGGGCGGCGATGAACACTGAAGCTTTCTTT. Full variable domain (rest looked up from reference TRBV5-1 and TRBJ1-1): KAGVTQTPRYLIKTRGQQVTLSCSPISGHRSVSWYQQTPGQGLQFLFEYFSETQRNKGNFPGRFSGRQFSNSRSEMNVSTLELGDSALYLCASSDRPGAAMNTEAFFGQGTRLTVV.

J is TRBJ2-1 and V is TRBV7-2, with D possibly being TRBD2 (5 bases). V dropped 5 bases and J dropped 6 bases, with 17 bases sitting between them. Germline loops: CDR1 SGHTA, CDR2 FQGNSA. This CDR3 comprises 15 residues. In nucleotides, the CDR3 is TGTGCCAGCAGCCCAGAGATGGGAGCAAGCAATGAGCAGTTCTTC. This sequence encodes CASSPEMGASNEQFF. The complete variable domain, with remaining parts taken from reference TRBV7-2 and TRBJ2-1, reads GAGVSQSPSNKVTEKGKDVELRCDPISGHTALYWYRQSLGQGLEFLIYFQGNSAPDKSGLPSDRFSAERTGGSVSTLTIQRTQQEDSAVYLCASSPEMGASNEQFFGPGTRLTVL.

The rearrangement links TRBV28 to TRBJ1-2, with D uncertain. Trimming took 7 bases from V and 2 from J, leaving 14 bases between them. Per the germline V gene, CDR1 is MDHEN and CDR2 is SYDVKM. The CDR3 loop spans 14 amino acids. The CDR3 DNA follows: TGTGCCAGCAACCCTCTGGGTCTCAACTATGGCTACACCTTC. It specifies CASNPLGLNYGYTF.

The chain employs TRBV5-1 and TRBJ1-6, with TRBD1 identical over 9 bases. CDR3 length: 14 residues. The trim removed 3 bases at V and 9 bases at J, leaving 4 bases unmatched. Germline V lookup: CDR1 SGHRS, CDR2 YFSETQ. The CDR3 loop reads CASSSGTGTSPLHF. For the CDR3, the DNA is TGCGCCAGCAGCTCCGGGACAGGGACTTCACCCCTCCACTTT.

The J gene is TRBJ2-1, the V gene TRBV20-1, with a weak D call TRBD2 (6 bases). Gene TRBJ2-7 matches the end of the DNA better, so the J call may be wrong. This CDR3 spans 14 amino acids. CDR1 and CDR2 (germline): DFQATT, SNEGSKA (reference sequence). The CDR3 DNA sequence: TGCAGTGCTAGTTTAGCGGATAAATACAATGAGCAGTACTTC. Protein sequence: CSASLADKYNEQYF.

The chain has TRBV11-2 and TRBJ2-1, with D unresolved. Germline CDR1 SGHAT, CDR2 FQNNGV. The CDR3 sequence is 12 residues long. V lost 3 bases and J 9 bases, leaving 9 bases between the germline ends. The CDR3 is CASSFQLLEQFF. The CDR3, as DNA: TGTGCCAGCAGCTTCCAGCTTCTTGAGCAGTTCTTC.

This clonotype was seen repeatedly, ten times or more. CDR3 sequence: CASSTDMQETQYF. The CDR3 DNA is TGTGCCAGCAGTACCGACATGCAAGAGACCCAGTACTTC. The chain has TRBV6-1 and TRBJ2-5, with D unresolved. CDR1 is MNHNS, CDR2 SASEGT, per germline. V shed 5 bases and J shed 2 bases, with 9 bases lying between them. The CDR3 is made up of 13 amino acids.

This clonotype has only a few counts. As DNA, the CDR3 is TGTGCCATCAGTGAGAAGACTGGGGGTTACAATGAGCAGTTCTTC. This codes for CAISEKTGGYNEQFF. This chain connects TRBV10-3 to TRBJ2-1, with D tentatively TRBD1 or TRBD2 (5 bases each). Trimming removed 2 bases at V and 4 bases at J, with 12 bases between. The length of the CDR3 is 15 residues. Germline lookup yields CDR1 ENHRY and CDR2 SYGVKD.

The chain is built from TRBV27 and TRBJ2-5; unclear D gene. The CDR3 is 16 residues long. Germline V lookup: CDR1 MNHEY, CDR2 SMNVEV (reference sequence). Trimming removed 6 bases at V and 7 bases at J, with 24 bases between. The CDR3 DNA follows: TGTGCCAGCAGCCCTACTCTATCGACTCCATGGGGGACCCAGTACTTC. Translation gives CASSPTLSTPWGTQYF.

The V call is TRBV5-1, the J call TRBJ2-1; D is possibly TRBD1 (6 bases). This CDR3 contains 15 residues. V was trimmed by 4 bases and J by 4 bases, leaving 15 bases between them. The germline V gene has CDR1 SGHRS and CDR2 YFSETQ. This CDR3 is CASSANTGTYNEQFF. As DNA, the CDR3 is TGCGCCAGCAGCGCAAATACCGGGACATACAATGAGCAGTTCTTC.

This rearrangement joins TRBV20-1 to TRBJ1-1, with D hard to call. The CDR3 totals 14 residues. Deletions cut 6 bases from V and 2 bases from J, with 16 bases between. Germline loops: CDR1 DFQATT, CDR2 SNEGSKA (reference sequence). CDR3 DNA sequence: TGCAGTGCGACCGGAGGAACAGCCAACACTGAAGCTTTCTTT. Amino acid sequence: CSATGGTANTEAFF.

The chain employs TRBV29-1 and TRBJ1-2, with 7 bases fitting TRBD1. Germline V gene sequence: CDR1 SQVTM, CDR2 ANQGSEA. CDR3 length: 13 residues. After removal of 7 bases from V and 6 bases from J, the junction contained 11 bases not matched to a gene. CDR3 protein: CSARQGSRDGYTF. For the CDR3, the DNA is TGCAGCGCTCGACAGGGCAGTCGGGATGGCTACACCTTC.

The table lists this clonotype with a few counts. The chain employs TRBV15 and TRBJ2-3, with D perhaps TRBD2 (6 bases). CDR3 length: 18 residues. Germline-derived CDR1 and CDR2 are LNHNV and YYDKDF (reference sequence). V was shortened by 3 bases and J by 2 bases, with 21 bases between the two germline ends. The CDR3 region has the DNA TGTGCCACCAGCAGGGTGGAAGGTGGGCGGACTATCACAGATACGCAGTATTTT. This encodes CATSRVEGGRTITDTQYF.

This clonotype was detected a few times. The chain employs TRBV6-2 or TRBV6-3 and TRBJ2-1; 7 bases match TRBD1. The CDR3 consists of 13 residues. In germline, CDR1 is MNHEY, CDR2 SVGEGT. V was clipped by 2 bases and J by 10 bases; unmatched bases: 5. DNA of the CDR3: TGTGCCAGCAGTTACCACAGGGGTAAGGAGCAGTTCTTC. Translated, it gives CASSYHRGKEQFF.